This T cell receptor beta chain was profiled in a study of T cell responses to AZD1222 COVID-19 vaccine. General study results and limits: Per reports, nearly half of all spike-specific TCRs target regions that are unmutated in variants.

Profiled with immunoSEQ multiplex PCR; TCRdb holds only in-frame clones, not every one. The sample contains over 100,000 clones, 70% to 90% of which appear only once. Comment on this clone: Its antigen is still unknown.

The germline V gene has CDR1 LNHDA and CDR2 SQIVND (reference sequence). V was shortened by 1 base and J by 4 bases, with 13 bases between the two germline ends. The CDR3 spans 15 residues. V is TRBV19 and J is TRBJ1-1; D uncertain. Sequences were derived from peripheral blood, sampled on day 0 of AZD1222 vaccination. The TCR originated in an adult in good health. The CDR3 loop is CASSIAPRGGTEAFF. The DNA for the CDR3 is TGTGCCAGTAGTATAGCCCCCCGGGGAGGCACTGAAGCTTTCTTT.